Here is one T cell receptor (beta chain) with its context. Antigen specificity is unknown. CDR1 is MDHEN, CDR2 SYDVKM, per germline. This CDR3 spans 15 amino acids. A sample-barcoded 5' primer and a J-beta primer mix were used in a second PCR of roughly 7 to 11 cycles. TCRdb independently ran MiXCR on the 5' RACE reads; one entry per CDR3 protein. The sample has 1 million or so distinct CDR3 sequences, 35% to 55% seen once. This sample is part of a study of blood T cells in healthy people across ages. Study at large: About one barcoded beta molecule per two T cells was captured by template switching.

Extractions gave at least 5 micrograms of total RNA per sample. Study-level points and caveats: A strong correlation between TCR beta diversity and naive T cell percentage was seen. Higher diversity and more naive CD4+ cells were features of long-lived donors, compared to aged donors.

The source of this sequence is a woman aged 55-70 years in good health. The chain has TRBV28 and TRBJ2-1; D is ambiguous. Gene TRBJ2-7 matches the end of the DNA better, so the J call may be wrong. The sequenced sample consisted of blood. The CDR3 nucleotides read TGTGCCAGCAGTTTCGTGCGAGAGGTTTCCTACGAGCAGTACTTC. This sequence encodes CASSFVREVSYEQYF.